This T cell receptor beta chain was captured by sequencing in a study of naive and memory T cell subsets. The beta constant-region primer was an equimolar mix of two oligonucleotides covering TRBC1 and TRBC2. The ligated cDNA underwent four PCR rounds using SP2 and nested alpha and beta constant-region primers. In TCRdb, the UMI-ligation and nested PCR reads were re-called with MiXCR into one record per CDR3 protein. The sample yields some 83,000 distinct CDR3 sequences, approximately 9.2% seen once. CDR3 length equals 15 residues. The V and J ends lost 7 bases and 4 bases, in that order; junction bases with no gene match: 12. Germline V gives CDR1 SEHNR, CDR2 FQNEAQ (reference sequence). This clonotype was detected only a few times.

This chain connects TRBV7-9 to TRBJ2-7, with TRBD1 matching 8 bases. The sequencing input was naive CD8+ T cells from blood. This clonotype originated in a human donor in good health. CDR3 DNA: TGTGCCAGCACCGCCGGACAGGGAGGAACGTACGAGCAGTACTTC. Its protein product is CASTAGQGGTYEQYF.